One sample yielded the 30 T cell receptor beta chains listed below, sequenced in a study of T and B cells in COVID-19 patients. BIOMED2 TRB-A/B primer pools were used in multiplex TRB PCR. Each CDR3 protein is one row after TCRdb ran MiXCR on the multiplex PCR reads. The sample gives 18,000 or so distinct CDR3 sequences, 36% of which show up once; more than 15% is in the top ten. From blood, 250-500 ng of genomic DNA served as TRB template. Sequenced sample: blood. The origin of the receptors is a human donor with active COVID-19.

The sample holds a few counts of this clonotype. The genes are TRBV27 and TRBJ2-5, with no clear D. The CDR3 extends over 15 amino acids. Between the trimmed V and J ends, which lost 8 bases and 5 bases, there was a span of 21 bases. From germline, CDR1 is MNHEY and CDR2 SMNVEV (reference sequence). The DNA for the CDR3 is TGTGCCAGCGCTGGAGAGCCTACCATGGGGGAGACCCAGTACTTC. Translating gives CASAGEPTMGETQYF.

This clonotype was counted between two and nine times. The chain has TRBV5-6 and TRBJ1-2; D call uncertain. Trimming took 0 bases from V and 0 from J, leaving 6 bases between them. The CDR3 is 14 amino acids. Germline CDR1 reads SGHDT; CDR2 reads YYEEEE. The CDR3 DNA follows: TGTGCCAGCAGCTTGGGACGGACTAACTATGGCTACACCTTC. This translates into CASSLGRTNYGYTF.

The chain links TRBV7-6 to TRBJ2-2; possibly TRBD1 for D (5 bases). The CDR3 contains 15 residues. V lost 2 bases and J lost 7, with 14 bases in between. The germline gives CDR1 SGHVS, CDR2 FNYEAQ. As DNA, the CDR3 is TGTGCCAGCAGCTTACGGGCTATCCAGGGCGGGGAGCTGTTTTTT. This encodes CASSLRAIQGGELFF.

This clonotype was seen a handful of times. The chain carries TRBV15 and TRBJ1-4, with TRBD1 as a possible D gene (6 bases). Germline CDR1 and CDR2: LNHNV and YYDKDF (reference sequence). This CDR3 has 15 amino acids. Trimming shortened V by 4 bases and J by 6 bases, and 15 bases separated the two germline ends. The chain's CDR3 is CATSTHTGSDEKLFF. The CDR3 DNA reads as TGTGCCACCAGCACTCATACAGGGTCGGATGAAAAACTGTTTTTT.

This clonotype was picked up a small number of times. The chain links TRBV15 to TRBJ1-1; no clear D. This CDR3 comprises 14 residues. Germline CDR1 LNHNV, CDR2 YYDKDF (reference sequence). The V end lost 0 bases, the J end lost 0 bases, and 5 bases lay between the germline ends. In DNA, the CDR3 is TGTGCCACCAGCAGAGACAGTATGAACACTGAAGCTTTCTTT. Its translation: CATSRDSMNTEAFF.

This CDR3 is CASSPPRVGTGVSNEQFF. For the CDR3, the DNA is TGTGCCAGCTCACCACCGAGGGTTGGGACAGGGGTTAGCAATGAGCAGTTCTTC. J is TRBJ2-1 and V is TRBV18, with 10 bases that match TRBD1. J gave up 6 bases and V 0 bases, and 11 bases lay outside the gene matches. The CDR3 consists of 18 residues. The germline V gene encodes CDR1 KGHSH and CDR2 LQKENI. The full variable domain, with the rest looked up from reference TRBV18 and TRBJ2-1, is NAGVMQNPRHLVRRRGQEARLRCSPMKGHSHVYWYRQLPEEGLKFMVYLQKENIIDESGMPKERFSAEFPKEGPSILRIQQVVRGDSAAYFCASSPPRVGTGVSNEQFFGPGTRLTVL.

The genes are TRBV20-1 and TRBJ2-1, with a tentative D call TRBD2 (6 bases). V was clipped by 6 bases and J by 6 bases, with 15 bases between them. Germline CDR1 and CDR2: DFQATT and SNEGSKA (reference sequence). The CDR3 contains 13 residues. The CDR3 nucleotides read TGCAGTGCCCCTACTCCCGGGGGCAATGAGCAGTTCTTC. Translated, it gives CSAPTPGGNEQFF.

By proportion, this clonotype is medium-sized. This chain links TRBV12-3 or TRBV12-4 with TRBJ2-7, with D maybe TRBD2 (6 bases). This CDR3 has 16 residues. V was trimmed by 1 base and J by 0 bases, leaving 13 bases between them. The CDR3 nucleotides are TGTGCCAGCAGTTTAGGTAGCGGAGCGCGCTCCTACGAGCAGTACTTC. Protein product: CASSLGSGARSYEQYF.

This chain uses TRBV12-3 or TRBV12-4 with TRBJ1-2; D may be TRBD1 (6 bases). This CDR3 has 14 residues. Deletions cut 7 bases from V and 5 bases from J, with 17 bases between. DNA for the CDR3: TGTGCCAGCATCCCGGGTGGGGGGCCGTATGGCTACACCTTC. Amino acid sequence: CASIPGGGPYGYTF.

In the case of this clonotype: A read error may be the cause here, since a much bigger clone is one base away. This chain links TRBV27 with TRBJ2-7; TRBD1 matches 10 bases. The CDR3 has 15 residues. With 7 bases clipped from V and 3 bases from J, the junction kept 9 bases outside the gene matches. Per the germline V gene, CDR1 is MNHEY and CDR2 is SMNVEV (reference sequence). The CDR3 here is CASKSGQGLIYEQYF. For the CDR3, the DNA is TGTGCCAGCAAGTCGGGACAGGGGCTAATCTACGAGCAGTACTTC.

V usage is TRBV12-3 or TRBV12-4 and J usage is TRBJ2-1; TRBD2 matches 12 bases. The CDR3 has 15 residues. The V gene end was trimmed by 7 bases and the J gene end by 0 bases; junction bases not matched to a gene: 1. The CDR3 DNA is TGTGCCAGCACGACTAGCGGGGGCTCCTACAATGAGCAGTTCTTC. Translated: CASTTSGGSYNEQFF.

This clonotype was counted at least ten times. The rearrangement links TRBV19 to TRBJ2-3; TRBD2 is a possible D gene (5 bases). V was shortened by 1 base and J by 4 bases, with 12 bases between the two germline ends. Germline values: CDR1 LNHDA, CDR2 SQIVND (reference sequence). The CDR3 runs to 15 residues. The CDR3 protein is CASSIVAISPDTQYF. CDR3 sequence (DNA): TGTGCCAGTAGTATAGTAGCGATCAGTCCAGATACGCAGTATTTT.

Only a few counts were recorded for this clonotype. The chain employs TRBV13 and TRBJ1-5; D not resolved. V dropped 0 bases and J dropped 1 base, with 4 bases sitting between them. The CDR3 spans 14 residues. CDR1 PRHDT and CDR2 FYEKMQ come from the germline V gene (reference sequence). The CDR3 spells CASSLGGSNQPQHF. DNA for the CDR3: TGTGCCAGCAGCTTAGGAGGGAGCAATCAGCCCCAGCATTTT.

This clonotype has a handful of counts. The chain employs TRBV27 and TRBJ1-1; D is ambiguous. This CDR3 spans 11 amino acids. CDR1 is MNHEY, CDR2 SMNVEV, per germline (reference sequence). The V end was cut by 7 bases, the J end by 3 bases, with 6 bases between. CDR3 in amino acids: CASTGYTEAFF. The CDR3 nucleotides are TGTGCCAGCACCGGCTACACTGAAGCTTTCTTT.

The chain recombines TRBV12-3 or TRBV12-4 with TRBJ2-4; TRBD1 or TRBD2 may be the D gene (5 bases each). The CDR3 is made up of 15 amino acids. Deletions cut 5 bases from V and 4 bases from J, with 15 bases between. This CDR3 is CASSDTGTEKNIQYF. The CDR3 bases are TGTGCCAGCAGTGACACCGGGACGGAGAAAAACATTCAGTACTTC.

Concerning this clonotype itself: This sequence may be a read error, since a much larger clone differs from it by one base. This chain joins TRBV19 and TRBJ2-1, with 9 bases matching TRBD1. CDR1 is LNHDA, CDR2 SQIVND, per germline (reference sequence). Trimming removed 9 bases from V and 4 bases from J; junction bases left unmatched: 4. The length of the CDR3 is 13 residues. The chain's CDR3 is CASRDRVYNEQFF. CDR3 nucleotide sequence: TGTGCCAGCCGGGACAGGGTTTACAATGAGCAGTTCTTC.

This clonotype was detected a few times. The chain has TRBV7-6 and TRBJ2-3, with 8 bases fitting TRBD2. The CDR3 is 14 residues long. The V segment lost 5 bases and the J segment 5 bases; nucleotides outside the gene matches: 6. Germline CDR1 is SGHVS and CDR2 is FNYEAQ. The CDR3 reads CASSPGTRRDTQYF. In DNA, the CDR3 is TGTGCCAGCAGCCCTGGGACTAGGAGAGATACGCAGTATTTT.

This chain connects TRBV11-2 to TRBJ2-3, with D tentatively TRBD1 or TRBD2 (5 bases each). V lost 3 bases to trimming and J lost 5 bases, with 18 bases between them. Germline CDR1 is SGHAT and CDR2 is FQNNGV. The length of the CDR3 is 16 residues. The CDR3 sequence is CASSLRGLNPGDTQYF. DNA of the CDR3: TGTGCCAGCAGCTTGAGGGGCCTTAACCCCGGAGATACGCAGTATTTT. The entire variable domain, with the rest obtained from reference TRBV11-2 and TRBJ2-3, is as follows: EAGVAQSPRYKIIEKRQSVAFWCNPISGHATLYWYQQILGQGPKLLIQFQNNGVVDDSQLPKDRFSAERLKGVDSTLKIQPAKLEDSAVYLCASSLRGLNPGDTQYFGPGTRLTVL.

This clonotype was seen more than once but under ten times. The junction differs from germline at one of its ends, possibly a read error. The chain is built from TRBV5-6 and TRBJ1-2; no definite D call. CDR3 length: 12 amino acids. CDR1 is SGHDT and CDR2 is YYEEEE in the germline V gene. The CDR3 spells CASSLGRIDKSF. The DNA of the CDR3 is TGTGCCAGCAGCTTGGGAAGAATCGACAAATCCTTC.

CDR3 sequence reads: CASSSVGGTVTTNEKLFF. The CDR3 DNA reads as TGCGCCAGCAGCTCTGTAGGGGGAACAGTTACAACTAATGAAAAACTGTTTTTT. The chain joins TRBV5-1 to TRBJ1-4; D is perhaps TRBD1 (6 bases). CDR3 length: 18 amino acids. Trimming took 3 bases from V and 0 from J, leaving 18 bases between them. Germline V gene lookup returns CDR1 SGHRS and CDR2 YFSETQ.

The CDR3 sequence: CASSIQGGYMNTEAFF. In DNA form, the CDR3 reads TGTGCCAGCTCAATACAGGGGGGGTACATGAACACTGAAGCTTTCTTT. The chain recombines TRBV18 with TRBJ1-1; 8 nucleotides line up with TRBD1. Germline CDR1 reads KGHSH; CDR2 reads LQKENI. Trimming cost V 5 bases and J 0 bases; bases outside gene matches: 8. This CDR3 region has 16 residues.

The CDR3 coding sequence is TGTGCCAGCAGTTACGGGGGACTAGCGGGGGGCGGCAATGAGCAGTTCTTC. It translates to CASSYGGLAGGGNEQFF. This chain joins TRBV6-2 or TRBV6-3 and TRBJ2-1; 15 nucleotides agree with TRBD2. Trimming at V came to 2 bases and at J to 6 bases, leaving 5 bases not matched to a gene. In germline, CDR1 is MNHEY, CDR2 SVGEGT. The CDR3 is made up of 17 amino acids.

The V and J genes are TRBV27 and TRBJ1-2; 9 bases fit TRBD1. The germline V gene has CDR1 MNHEY and CDR2 SMNVEV (reference sequence). V gave up 7 bases and J gave up 4 bases; unmatched junction bases: 10. The CDR3 extends over 15 amino acids. As DNA, the CDR3 is TGTGCCAGCACGGAACAGGGGGCGCGGGGCTATGGCTACACCTTC. It codes for CASTEQGARGYGYTF.

By share of the sample, this clonotype is medium-sized. CDR3 sequence (DNA): TGTGCCAGTAGTACAAGCGACAGATCCTACGAGCAGTACGTC. This gives the protein CASSTSDRSYEQYV. The gene calls are TRBV19 and TRBJ2-7; TRBD1 is a possible D gene (5 bases). V was shortened by 4 bases and J by 1 base, with 11 bases between the two germline ends. The CDR3 has 14 amino acids. Germline CDR1 and CDR2: LNHDA and SQIVND (reference sequence).

This clonotype came up a few times. The gene calls are TRBV6-5 and TRBJ2-3, with 7 nucleotides matching TRBD2. The CDR3 contains 15 residues. Germline V gene data show CDR1 as MNHEY and CDR2 as SVGAGI. The V segment lost 5 bases and the J segment 3 bases; nucleotides outside the gene matches: 8. Written as DNA, the CDR3 is TGTGCCAGCAGTAGTCAGCGGGGATTGACAGATACGCAGTATTTT. This translates into CASSSQRGLTDTQYF.

V is TRBV10-1 and J is TRBJ1-2; no definite D call. The CDR3 contains 9 residues. Germline CDR1 is WNHNN and CDR2 is SYGVQD (reference sequence). V was cut by 9 bases and J by 5 bases, with 4 bases left in between. In DNA, the CDR3 is TGCGCCAGAGAGTATGGCTACACCTTC. Translating gives CAREYGYTF.

V usage is TRBV20-1 and J usage is TRBJ2-7; no firm D call. CDR1 and CDR2 (germline): DFQATT, SNEGSKA (reference sequence). V was pared by 3 bases and J by 6 bases, with 12 bases between. The CDR3 covers 12 residues. Here the CDR3 reads CSARPPGLEQYV. CDR3 nucleotides: TGCAGTGCTAGGCCACCCGGGCTCGAGCAGTACGTC.

This clonotype counts as medium-sized. This sequence joins TRBV19 and TRBJ2-3; 14 bases line up with TRBD2. J gave up 6 bases and V 7 bases, and 6 bases lay outside the gene matches. The CDR3 loop spans 15 amino acids. The germline CDR1 and CDR2 sequences are LNHDA and SQIVND (reference sequence). The CDR3 coding sequence is TGTGCCAGTAACCCGACTAGCGGGGGGGCGGATACGCAGTATTTT. Translated: CASNPTSGGADTQYF.

V gene TRBV6-2 or TRBV6-3 combines with J gene TRBJ2-1; 12 bases line up with TRBD2. The trim removed 4 bases at V and 6 bases at J, leaving 1 base unmatched. The CDR3 covers 14 residues. The V gene's germline CDR1 is MNHEY and CDR2 SVGEGT. The CDR3 bases are TGTGCCAGCAGTTGGACTAGCGGGACCAATGAGCAGTTCTTC. It encodes CASSWTSGTNEQFF.

The chain uses TRBV11-1 and TRBJ1-2; D remains ambiguous. In germline, CDR1 is SGHAT, CDR2 FQDESV (reference sequence). Trimming pared 4 bases from V and 2 bases from J, leaving 5 bases between. CDR3 size: 12 residues. The CDR3 spells CASSSNNYGYTF. In nucleotides, the CDR3 is TGTGCCAGCAGCTCGAACAACTATGGCTACACCTTC. Drawing the rest from reference TRBV11-1 and TRBJ1-2, the complete variable domain is EAEVAQSPRYKITEKSQAVAFWCDPISGHATLYWYRQILGQGPELLVQFQDESVVDDSQLPKDRFSAERLKGVDSTLKIQPAELGDSAMYLCASSSNNYGYTFGSGTRLTVV.